A selection of T cell receptor beta chains follows, all from one sample in a study of CD4+ T cells in melanoma. Libraries were prepared by immunoSEQ multiplex PCR; TCRdb keeps only in-frame clonotypes and omits some of them. Of approximately 110,000 clones in the sample, approximately 92% are singletons; the top ten hold 3% to 4%. The sample consisted of peripheral blood. These receptors originate from a human donor with melanoma. The CDR3 runs from the conserved cysteine through the conserved F or W. A D gene is named only where the DNA matches it firmly. The listing skips clone size in some rows; elsewhere it reads once, few, many or a size class.

CDR3 DNA: TGTGCCAGCAGCGTCCCACTAGCGCGCACCGGGGAGCTGTTTTTT
CDR3 protein: CASSVPLARTGELFF
J gene: TRBJ2-2
clone size: .
V gene: TRBV5-6
D gene: TRBD2

CDR3 DNA: TGTGCCAGCAGTTTAAGGCGTTACACTGAAGCTTTCTTT
CDR3 protein: CASSLRRYTEAFF
J gene: TRBJ1-1
clone size: .
V gene: TRBV27
D gene: .

CDR3 DNA: TGTGCCAGCAGCCAAGGATCAGGGACTTTAGGTGGCTACACCTTC
CDR3 protein: CASSQGSGTLGGYTF
J gene: TRBJ1-2
clone size: .
V gene: TRBV14
D gene: .

CDR3 DNA: TGTGCCACCAGCAGAGATTGGCCAAATAATTCACCCCTCCACTTT
CDR3 protein: CATSRDWPNNSPLHF
J gene: TRBJ1-6
clone size: .
V gene: TRBV15
D gene: .

CDR3 DNA: TGTGCCACCAGCAGAGGGGGGGCACGGCGTGAAAAACTGTTTTTT
CDR3 protein: CATSRGGARREKLFF
J gene: TRBJ1-4
clone size: .
V gene: TRBV15
D gene: .

CDR3 DNA: TGTGCCAGCAGCTTAGTGGGGACGGGACAGGGGAGTTATGGCTACACCTTC
CDR3 protein: CASSLVGTGQGSYGYTF
J gene: TRBJ1-2
clone size: .
V gene: TRBV7-9
D gene: TRBD1

CDR3 DNA: TGCGCCAGCAGTTGCACGAGATTGGGACTAGCGGAGAACAATGAGCAGTTCTTC
CDR3 protein: CASSCTRLGLAENNEQFF
J gene: TRBJ2-1
clone size: .
V gene: TRBV23-1
D gene: TRBD2

CDR3 DNA: TGTGCCTGGAGACCAGCGGGGGGGCCAGATACGCAGTATTTT
CDR3 protein: CAWRPAGGPDTQYF
J gene: TRBJ2-3
clone size: .
V gene: TRBV30
D gene: TRBD2

CDR3 DNA: TGCGCCAGCAGAGGTACTGCCGGGACTAGCGGGAGTCGCACCGGGGAGCTGTTTTTT
CDR3 protein: CASRGTAGTSGSRTGELFF
J gene: TRBJ2-2
clone size: once
V gene: TRBV10-1
D gene: TRBD2

CDR3 DNA: TGTGCCAGCAGTTTTAGGGGTCTCGAGCAGTACTTC
CDR3 protein: CASSFRGLEQYF
J gene: TRBJ2-7
clone size: .
V gene: TRBV28
D gene: .

CDR3 DNA: TGTGCCAGCAGCCGGACAGTTGCAGATACGCAGTATTTT
CDR3 protein: CASSRTVADTQYF
J gene: TRBJ2-3
clone size: .
V gene: TRBV7-3
D gene: .

CDR3 DNA: TGTGCCAGCTCACCATCTGGTTCTAATGAAAAACTGTTTTTT
CDR3 protein: CASSPSGSNEKLFF
J gene: TRBJ1-4
clone size: .
V gene: TRBV18
D gene: .

CDR3 DNA: TGTGCCAGCAGTTTAAGGCCCGATAATGAAAAACTGTTTTTT
CDR3 protein: CASSLRPDNEKLFF
J gene: TRBJ1-4
clone size: .
V gene: TRBV28
D gene: .

CDR3 DNA: TGTGCCAGCTTTCGCGGTGAGCAGTTCTTC
CDR3 protein: CASFRGEQFF
J gene: TRBJ2-1
clone size: .
V gene: TRBV6-1
D gene: .

CDR3 DNA: TGTGCCAGCAGCCGATTAAGTGCTAGCACAGATACGCAGTATTTT
CDR3 protein: CASSRLSASTDTQYF
J gene: TRBJ2-3
clone size: .
V gene: TRBV7-6
D gene: .

CDR3 DNA: TGTGCCAGCAGCTTGGTGACAGGGGGTATAGCCGGGGAGCTGTTTTTT
CDR3 protein: CASSLVTGGIAGELFF
J gene: TRBJ2-2
clone size: .
V gene: TRBV5-6
D gene: TRBD1

CDR3 DNA: TGTGCCAGCAGCCCCGAACAGGGGATAGCGGGGGAGCTGTTTTTT
CDR3 protein: CASSPEQGIAGELFF
J gene: TRBJ2-2
clone size: .
V gene: TRBV7-9
D gene: TRBD1

CDR3 DNA: TGTGCCAGCAGTCTACCCTCGGTTAGCGCCGACTATGGCTACACCTTC
CDR3 protein: CASSLPSVSADYGYTF
J gene: TRBJ1-2
clone size: .
V gene: TRBV28
D gene: .

CDR3 DNA: TGTGCTAGTGGTTCGACGCTTAGAGAAGAGACCCAGTACTTC
CDR3 protein: CASGSTLREETQYF
J gene: TRBJ2-5
clone size: .
V gene: TRBV12-5
D gene: .

CDR3 DNA: TGTGCCAGTAGTCCTCGACAGGGGGCGGCAGATACGCAGTATTTT
CDR3 protein: CASSPRQGAADTQYF
J gene: TRBJ2-3
clone size: .
V gene: TRBV19
D gene: TRBD1

CDR3 DNA: TGTGCCAGTAGTATGAAGCAGGGGGCTAACTATGGCTACACCTTC
CDR3 protein: CASSMKQGANYGYTF
J gene: TRBJ1-2
clone size: .
V gene: TRBV19
D gene: TRBD1

CDR3 DNA: TGTGCCAGCAGCTGGACTAACCTGGGGGCCCAGTACTTC
CDR3 protein: CASSWTNLGAQYF
J gene: TRBJ2-5
clone size: .
V gene: TRBV11-2
D gene: .